The 16 T cell receptor beta chains listed next were all sequenced from one sample in a study of T cell changes during pregnancy in multiple sclerosis. Libraries were prepared by immunoSEQ multiplex PCR; TCRdb keeps only in-frame clonotypes and omits some of them. The sample carries fewer than 150,000 clones, roughly 96% recorded once. The sequenced sample was peripheral blood, obtained after pregnancy. The receptors derive from a female donor with multiple sclerosis, enrolled in a pregnancy study.

This clone was recorded a few times. The chain uses TRBV5-1 and TRBJ2-6, with TRBD1 matching over 9 bases. Germline CDR1 reads SGHRS; CDR2 reads YFSETQ. The V gene end was trimmed by 3 bases and the J gene end by 2 bases; junction bases not matched to a gene: 12. The CDR3 length is 19 residues. As DNA, the CDR3 is TGCGCCAGCAGCTCCTCGAAAACAACAGGGGGCGCTGGGGCCAACGTCCTGACTTTC. Translation: CASSSSKTTGGAGANVLTF.

The CDR3 DNA reads as TGTGCCAGCTCACCACCGTCCCAGGGCGAGACCCAGTACTTC. Translation: CASSPPSQGETQYF. The chain is built from TRBV18 and TRBJ2-5; D is perhaps TRBD1 (5 bases). Germline V gene lookup returns CDR1 KGHSH and CDR2 LQKENI. The V end lost 0 bases, the J end lost 5 bases, and 10 bases lay between the germline ends. The CDR3 loop spans 14 amino acids.

This chain links TRBV9 with TRBJ2-7, with D maybe TRBD1 (6 bases). The V and J ends lost 3 bases and 0 bases respectively, with 10 bases between them. The CDR3 totals 14 residues. The germline V gene encodes CDR1 SGDLS and CDR2 YYNGEE. CDR3 nucleotide sequence: TGTGCCAGCAGCGCAACAGGGATCTCCTACGAGCAGTACTTC. As protein: CASSATGISYEQYF.

The chain employs TRBV28 and TRBJ2-3; D remains unclear. Germline V CDR1 and CDR2: MDHEN, SYDVKM. The ends were cut back, 7 bases at V and 3 bases at J, with 14 bases in the middle. The CDR3 consists of 14 residues. The chain's CDR3 is CASTWPGMTDTQYF. CDR3 nucleotides: TGTGCCAGCACCTGGCCGGGTATGACAGATACGCAGTATTTT.

This chain links TRBV5-6 with TRBJ2-1; 14 bases line up with TRBD2. The CDR3 runs to 16 residues. Germline assignment: CDR1 SGHDT and CDR2 YYEEEE. J lost 14 bases, V lost 4 bases, and 14 bases had no gene match. This chain's CDR3 is CASSPVVVGLAGDEFF. The CDR3 DNA reads TGTGCCAGCAGCCCGGTAGTGGTGGGACTAGCGGGAGACGAGTTCTTC. Together with reference TRBV5-6 and TRBJ2-1, the CDR3 gives the full variable domain: DAGVTQSPTHLIKTRGQQVTLRCSPKSGHDTVSWYQQALGQGPQFIFQYYEEEERQRGNFPDRFSGHQFPNYSSELNVNALLLGDSALYLCASSPVVVGLAGDEFFGPGTRLTVL.

The genes are TRBV5-1 and TRBJ1-5; 7 positions agree with TRBD1. Germline V lookup: CDR1 SGHRS, CDR2 YFSETQ. The J segment lost 4 bases and the V segment lost 3 bases, leaving 4 bases of the junction unmatched. This CDR3 comprises 14 residues. The chain's CDR3 is CASSYGTENQPQHF. CDR3 nucleotide sequence: TGCGCCAGCAGCTACGGGACAGAAAATCAGCCCCAGCATTTT. Drawing the rest from reference TRBV5-1 and TRBJ1-5, the complete variable domain is KAGVTQTPRYLIKTRGQQVTLSCSPISGHRSVSWYQQTPGQGLQFLFEYFSETQRNKGNFPGRFSGRQFSNSRSEMNVSTLELGDSALYLCASSYGTENQPQHFGDGTRLSIL.

V and J are TRBV5-6 and TRBJ2-1; 8 bases align to TRBD2. The ends lost 5 bases at V and 0 bases at J; junction bases unmatched: 4. The germline gives CDR1 SGHDT, CDR2 YYEEEE. The length of the CDR3 is 15 residues. The CDR3 sequence: CASSSGMSSYNEQFF. The DNA for the CDR3 is TGTGCCAGCAGTAGCGGGATGAGCTCCTACAATGAGCAGTTCTTC.

This sequence joins TRBV5-1 and TRBJ2-3; TRBD2 matches at 11 bases. J lost 0 bases, V lost 4 bases, and 13 bases had no gene match. Germline V lookup: CDR1 SGHRS, CDR2 YFSETQ. The CDR3 extends over 19 amino acids. The CDR3 nucleotides read TGCGCCAGCAGCCCAGGACTAGCGGGCGGACCTTCTAGCACAGATACGCAGTATTTT. It is translated as CASSPGLAGGPSSTDTQYF.

V usage is TRBV5-6 and J usage is TRBJ1-5; TRBD1 matches at 7 bases. This CDR3 is built from 14 residues. Looked up from germline, CDR1 is SGHDT and CDR2 is YYEEEE. The ends lost 2 bases at V and 6 bases at J; junction bases unmatched: 5. CDR3 DNA: TGTGCCAGCAGCTTACAGGGGAGAAGTCAGCCCCAGCATTTT. This sequence encodes CASSLQGRSQPQHF.

This clone was observed a single time. V and J are TRBV7-2 and TRBJ2-5; no firm D call. Germline V gene lookup returns CDR1 SGHTA and CDR2 FQGNSA. The CDR3 sequence is 14 residues long. V shed 1 base and J shed 5 bases, with 11 bases lying between them. The CDR3 loop reads CASSLVGVRETQYF. As DNA, the CDR3 is TGTGCCAGCAGCTTAGTTGGCGTCAGGGAGACCCAGTACTTC.

This clone appeared a single time. This chain uses TRBV7-2 with TRBJ1-1, with 7 bases fitting TRBD1. This CDR3 is built from 15 residues. CDR1 is SGHTA, CDR2 FQGNSA, per germline. J lost 6 bases, V lost 5 bases, and 12 bases had no gene match. The CDR3 DNA is TGTGCCAGCAGCCCCGACAGGGCCTTTCCCCCTGAAGCTTTCTTT. Its protein product is CASSPDRAFPPEAFF.

The chain is built from TRBV19 and TRBJ2-1, with 12 bases matching TRBD2. The CDR3 length is 15 residues. V lost 4 bases and J lost 5; bases outside the gene matches: 3. Looked up from germline, CDR1 is LNHDA and CDR2 is SQIVND (reference sequence). CDR3 sequence (DNA): TGTGCCAGTAGTAAATGGACTAGCGGGAACAATGAGCAGTTCTTC. Translating gives CASSKWTSGNNEQFF.

V gene TRBV11-3 combines with J gene TRBJ1-2; weak D call: TRBD1 (6 bases). The V gene's germline CDR1 is SGHNT and CDR2 YENEEA. The ends were cut back, 6 bases at V and 0 bases at J, with 23 bases in the middle. The CDR3 has 18 residues. The CDR3 reads CASRSLPGQERPNYGYTF. The CDR3 DNA follows: TGTGCCAGCAGGTCCTTACCGGGACAAGAAAGACCTAACTATGGCTACACCTTC.

The chain links TRBV6-5 to TRBJ2-3; D remains ambiguous. CDR3 size: 15 residues. The germline V and J ends were trimmed by 0 bases and 2 bases, with 9 bases remaining between them. Looked up from germline, CDR1 is MNHEY and CDR2 is SVGAGI. The CDR3 reads CASSYSGQITDTQYF. The CDR3 bases are TGTGCCAGCAGTTACTCTGGCCAGATCACAGATACGCAGTATTTT.

The chain couples TRBV6-1 to TRBJ2-1; D is possibly TRBD1 (5 bases). CDR3 length: 13 amino acids. V lost 5 bases and J 9 bases, leaving 14 bases between the germline ends. The V gene's germline CDR1 is MNHNS and CDR2 SASEGT. As DNA, the CDR3 is TGTGCCAGCAGTCCAAAGATAGGGGTTGAGCAGTTCTTC. Translating gives CASSPKIGVEQFF.

The chain employs TRBV4-1 and TRBJ2-5; TRBD2 matches at 8 bases. From germline, CDR1 is MGHRA and CDR2 YSYEKL. With V trimmed by 4 bases and J by 4 bases, 17 bases remained unmatched. This CDR3 is built from 18 residues. CDR3: CASSLLAASGSGVETQYF. The CDR3 DNA is TGCGCCAGCAGCCTCCTCGCGGCCAGCGGGAGTGGTGTAGAGACCCAGTACTTC.